This TCR beta chain was profiled in a study of T cells in tuberculosis. Study-level information: Sequenced TCRs come from CD1B-GMM tetramer-binding T cells. The study's findings and limits: Some low-affinity tetramer-binding T cells may be absent from this sample.

After thawing and overnight rest, PBMC were stained with GMM-loaded CD1B tetramer, viability dye and anti-CD3 for sorting. C32 glucose monomycolate from Rhodococcus equi was loaded onto the CD1B tetramers. Tetramer-negative cells, 90,000 to 100,000 per donor, were also sorted. Some clones are missing from TCRdb's copy, which holds only in-frame ones; the method was immunoSEQ multiplex PCR. The profile shows roughly 61,000 clones, roughly 87% of them singletons. This CDR3 is 13 amino acids long. V lost 1 base, J lost 7 bases, and 10 bases lay in between. Germline V gene sequence: CDR1 SEHNR, CDR2 FQNEAQ (reference sequence).

The material sequenced was CD1b-GMM tetramer-negative cells sorted from PBMCs. The chain is built from TRBV7-9 and TRBJ1-2; tentatively, D is TRBD1 (5 bases). This TCR derives from an adult woman with latent tuberculosis. Written as DNA, the CDR3 is TGTGCCAGCAGCTTAGGGCAGGGCTCTGGCTACACCTTC. Protein product: CASSLGQGSGYTF. Full variable domain (missing parts from reference TRBV7-9 and TRBJ1-2): DTGVSQNPRHKITKRGQNVTFRCDPISEHNRLYWYRQTLGQGPEFLTYFQNEAQLEKSRLLSDRFSAERPKGSFSTLEIQRTEQGDSAMYLCASSLGQGSGYTFGSGTRLTVV.